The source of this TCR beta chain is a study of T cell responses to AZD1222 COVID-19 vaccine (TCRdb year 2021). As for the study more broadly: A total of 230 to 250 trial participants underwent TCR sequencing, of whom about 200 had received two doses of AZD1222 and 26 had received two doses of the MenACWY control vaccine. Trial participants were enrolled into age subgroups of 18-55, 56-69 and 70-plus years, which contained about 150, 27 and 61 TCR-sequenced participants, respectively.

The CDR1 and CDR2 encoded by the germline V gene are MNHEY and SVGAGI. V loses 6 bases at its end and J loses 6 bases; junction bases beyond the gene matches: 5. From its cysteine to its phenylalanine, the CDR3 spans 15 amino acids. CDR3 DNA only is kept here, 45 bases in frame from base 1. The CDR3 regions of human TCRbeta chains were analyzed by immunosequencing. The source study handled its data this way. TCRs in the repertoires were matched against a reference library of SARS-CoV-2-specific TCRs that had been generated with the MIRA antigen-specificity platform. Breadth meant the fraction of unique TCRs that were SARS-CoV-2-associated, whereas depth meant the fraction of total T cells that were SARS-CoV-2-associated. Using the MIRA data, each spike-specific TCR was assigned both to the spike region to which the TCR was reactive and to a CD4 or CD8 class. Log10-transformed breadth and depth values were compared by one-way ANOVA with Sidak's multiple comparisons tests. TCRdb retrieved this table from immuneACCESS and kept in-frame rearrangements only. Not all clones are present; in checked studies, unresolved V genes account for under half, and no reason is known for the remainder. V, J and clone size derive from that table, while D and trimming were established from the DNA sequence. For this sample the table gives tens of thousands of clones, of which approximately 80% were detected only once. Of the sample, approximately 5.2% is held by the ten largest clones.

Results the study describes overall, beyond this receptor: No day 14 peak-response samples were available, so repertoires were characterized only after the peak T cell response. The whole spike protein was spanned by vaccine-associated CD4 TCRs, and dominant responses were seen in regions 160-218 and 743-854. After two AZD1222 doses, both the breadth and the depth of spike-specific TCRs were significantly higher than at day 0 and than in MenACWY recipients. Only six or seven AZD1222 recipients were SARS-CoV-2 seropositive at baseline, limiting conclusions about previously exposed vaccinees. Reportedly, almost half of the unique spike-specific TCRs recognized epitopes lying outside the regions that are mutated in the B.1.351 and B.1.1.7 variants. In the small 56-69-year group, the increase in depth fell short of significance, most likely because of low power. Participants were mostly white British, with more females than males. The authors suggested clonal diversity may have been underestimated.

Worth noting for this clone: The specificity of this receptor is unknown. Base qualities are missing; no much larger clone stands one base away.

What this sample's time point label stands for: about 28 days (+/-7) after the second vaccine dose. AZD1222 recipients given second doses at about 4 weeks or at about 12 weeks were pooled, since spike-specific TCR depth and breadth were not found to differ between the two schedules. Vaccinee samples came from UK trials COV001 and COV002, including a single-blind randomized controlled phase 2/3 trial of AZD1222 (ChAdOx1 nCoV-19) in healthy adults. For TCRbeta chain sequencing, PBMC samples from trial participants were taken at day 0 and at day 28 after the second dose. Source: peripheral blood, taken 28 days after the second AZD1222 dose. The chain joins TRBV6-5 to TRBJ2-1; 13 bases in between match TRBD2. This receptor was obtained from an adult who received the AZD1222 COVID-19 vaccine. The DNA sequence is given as TGTGCCAGCAGAGCCGGGACTAGCGGGACCAATGAGCAGTTCTTC. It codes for CASRAGTSGTNEQFF.